These 26 T cell receptor beta chains came from one sample sequenced in a study of beta chain features in type 1 diabetes. Study results and limitations: In every one of the four CD4+ subsets, TCRB CDR3s were moderately but significantly shorter in Type 1 diabetes patients.

For these TCRs, the target antigens are not known. Expressed TCRB transcripts were sequenced after all isolated RNA was converted to cDNA. TCRdb keeps only in-frame clones here, not all; method: immunoSEQ multiplex PCR. This table has 550,000 to 850,000 clones, about an eighth appearing once. Source material: naive CD4+ T cells from blood. Source of these receptors: a man between 18 and 29 years old with type 1 diabetes.

This chain connects TRBV19 to TRBJ2-5; D is perhaps TRBD2 (5 bases). Trimming cost V 5 bases and J 3 bases, with 10 bases left between them. Germline-derived CDR1 and CDR2 are LNHDA and SQIVND (reference sequence). The CDR3 contains 13 residues. CDR3 region: CASSHLGEETQYF. The CDR3 DNA sequence: TGTGCCAGTAGTCATTTGGGAGAAGAGACCCAGTACTTC.

The rearrangement joins TRBV30 to TRBJ1-5, with D hard to call. V was pared by 4 bases and J by 5 bases, with 9 bases between. The germline V gene has CDR1 GTSNPN and CDR2 SVGIG (reference sequence). There are 12 residues in the CDR3. CDR3: CAWKEGDQPQHF. CDR3 bases: TGTGCCTGGAAAGAGGGTGATCAGCCCCAGCATTTT.

The CDR3 DNA follows: TGCGCCAGCAGCTTGGGAGAACGTGAAAAACTGTTTTTT. This translates into CASSLGEREKLFF. The gene calls are TRBV5-1 and TRBJ1-4, with D uncertain. Per germline, CDR1 SGHRS and CDR2 YFSETQ. V lost 0 bases and J 7 bases, leaving 7 bases between the germline ends. The CDR3 is 13 amino acids.

The chain is built from TRBV9 and TRBJ1-1; TRBD1 is a possible D gene (5 bases). This CDR3 contains 15 residues. V lost 4 bases, J lost 0 bases, and 13 bases lay in between. Germline V gene sequence: CDR1 SGDLS, CDR2 YYNGEE. DNA for the CDR3: TGTGCCAGCAGCCCACGGACAAGCATGAACACTGAAGCTTTCTTT. Its translation is CASSPRTSMNTEAFF.

The chain uses TRBV18 and TRBJ2-7; 7 bases line up with TRBD1. V trimming: 6 bases; J trimming: 6 bases; junction bases outside the gene matches: 14. CDR3 size: 15 residues. Germline CDR1 reads KGHSH; CDR2 reads LQKENI. Here the CDR3 DNA reads TGTGCCAGCTCGCCGACAGGGAAGGATAACGGCGAGCAGTACTTC. This sequence encodes CASSPTGKDNGEQYF.

This clone was seen only a few times. The chain carries TRBV10-3 and TRBJ2-1; the match to TRBD2 covers 10 bases. The V gene's germline CDR1 is ENHRY and CDR2 SYGVKD. V gave up 8 bases and J gave up 4 bases; unmatched junction bases: 14. The CDR3 has 17 amino acids. The CDR3 region has the DNA TGTGCCATCGAGGAAAGGCTAGCGGGGGCCGGATACAATGAGCAGTTCTTC. Protein sequence: CAIEERLAGAGYNEQFF.

This clone has a handful of counts. The J gene is TRBJ2-7, the V gene TRBV7-9; perhaps TRBD1 as D (6 bases). Trimming stripped 1 base from V and 8 bases from J, with 15 bases between. This CDR3 contains 14 residues. Germline values: CDR1 SEHNR, CDR2 FQNEAQ (reference sequence). CDR3 in amino acids: CASSLVTNREQQYF. CDR3 nucleotides: TGTGCCAGCAGCTTAGTTACTAACAGGGAACAGCAGTACTTC. The full variable domain, its missing parts supplied by reference TRBV7-9 and TRBJ2-7, is DTGVSQNPRHKITKRGQNVTFRCDPISEHNRLYWYRQTLGQGPEFLTYFQNEAQLEKSRLLSDRFSAERPKGSFSTLEIQRTEQGDSAMYLCASSLVTNREQQYFGPGTRLTVT.

This chain links TRBV9 with TRBJ1-1; D is possibly TRBD1 (5 bases). The length of the CDR3 is 15 residues. Germline CDR1 and CDR2: SGDLS and YYNGEE. Trimming shortened V by 0 bases and J by 1 base, and 10 bases separated the two germline ends. The CDR3 nucleotides are TGTGCCAGCAGCGTAGGTCAGGGCAAGAACACTGAAGCTTTCTTT. This translates into CASSVGQGKNTEAFF. Full variable domain (rest looked up from reference TRBV9 and TRBJ1-1): DSGVTQTPKHLITATGQRVTLRCSPRSGDLSVYWYQQSLDQGLQFLIQYYNGEERAKGNILERFSAQQFPDLHSELNLSSLELGDSALYFCASSVGQGKNTEAFFGQGTRLTVV.

This clone turned up a few times. The chain links TRBV10-3 to TRBJ2-3; D is unclear. V dropped 7 bases and J dropped 3 bases, with 11 bases sitting between them. CDR1 ENHRY and CDR2 SYGVKD come from the germline V gene. There are 13 residues in the CDR3. CDR3 amino acids: CAITDGRTDTQYF. CDR3 DNA sequence: TGTGCCATCACTGACGGACGTACAGATACGCAGTATTTT.

In DNA form, the CDR3 reads TGCGCCAGCAGTCAGGGACAGGGGGCAGATACGCAGTATTTT. Translation gives CASSQGQGADTQYF. The chain links TRBV10-2 to TRBJ2-3, with TRBD1 matching over 11 bases. In germline, CDR1 is WSHSY, CDR2 SAAADI. The CDR3 runs 14 residues. V lost 5 bases and J lost 4; bases outside the gene matches: 2.

The chain recombines TRBV18 with TRBJ1-4; D is unclear. Per the germline V gene, CDR1 is KGHSH and CDR2 is LQKENI. V gave up 4 bases and J gave up 7 bases, with 10 bases separating them. The CDR3 consists of 13 residues. This CDR3 is CASSLSLGEKLFF. The CDR3 coding sequence is TGTGCCAGCTCACTATCTTTGGGTGAAAAACTGTTTTTT.

This clone occurred a few times. This rearrangement joins TRBV4-2 to TRBJ1-4, with no clear D. From germline, CDR1 is LGHNA and CDR2 YNFKEQ. Between the trimmed V and J ends, which lost 4 bases and 0 bases, there was a span of 9 bases. The CDR3 is made up of 15 amino acids. CDR3 residues: CASSPELATNEKLFF. The CDR3 nucleotides read TGTGCCAGCAGCCCCGAACTTGCAACTAATGAAAAACTGTTTTTT.

A few counts support this clone. The CDR3 reads CASSLSLSRHYGYTF. In DNA, the CDR3 is TGTGCCAGCAGTTTATCGTTGAGTCGGCATTATGGCTACACCTTC. This sequence joins TRBV27 and TRBJ1-2; no reliable D call. This CDR3 comprises 15 residues. The germline V gene has CDR1 MNHEY and CDR2 SMNVEV (reference sequence). The germline V and J ends were trimmed by 0 bases and 5 bases, with 13 bases remaining between them.

This clone was observed a handful of times. The rearrangement links TRBV4-2 to TRBJ2-4; 10 bases match TRBD2. The CDR3 length is 15 residues. The germline V gene encodes CDR1 LGHNA and CDR2 YNFKEQ. J was trimmed by 9 bases and V by 0 bases; bases with no gene match: 5. The CDR3, as DNA: TGTGCCAGCAGCCAAGATCCTAGCGGGGGTAGCATTCAGTACTTC. It specifies CASSQDPSGGSIQYF.

Turning to this clone: An end of the junction does not agree with germline; a read error may underlie this. The V call is TRBV5-6, the J call TRBJ2-4; D not certain. There are 13 residues in the CDR3. Per germline, CDR1 SGHDT and CDR2 YYEEEE. CDR3: CASSFTPMGMTLF. CDR3 nucleotides: TGTGCCAGCAGCTTTACCCCTATGGGGATGACCCTCTTC. Full variable domain (outside the CDR3, taken from reference TRBV5-6 and TRBJ2-4): DAGVTQSPTHLIKTRGQQVTLRCSPKSGHDTVSWYQQALGQGPQFIFQYYEEEERQRGNFPDRFSGHQFPNYSSELNVNALLLGDSALYLCASSFTPMGMTLFGAGTRLSVL.

This clone was seen more than once but under ten times. V and J are TRBV4-1 and TRBJ2-2; D unclear. The CDR3 sequence is 14 residues long. Per the germline V gene, CDR1 is MGHRA and CDR2 is YSYEKL. Deletions cut 3 bases from V and 5 bases from J, with 10 bases between. CDR3 bases: TGCGCCAGCAGCCAGGATGGTTTGACCGGGGAGCTGTTTTTT. Its protein product is CASSQDGLTGELFF.

The table lists this clone with a few counts. V and J are TRBV2 and TRBJ1-1, with D tentatively TRBD1 (6 bases). V gave up 8 bases and J gave up 8 bases, with 12 bases separating them. This CDR3 is built from 11 residues. Looked up from germline, CDR1 is SNHLY and CDR2 is FYNNEI. The CDR3 here is CASGQGSEAFF. The CDR3 region has the DNA TGTGCCAGCGGTCAGGGGTCCGAAGCTTTCTTT.

This clone has a handful of counts. The rearrangement links TRBV5-1 to TRBJ2-5; 7 bases map to TRBD1. Per germline, CDR1 SGHRS and CDR2 YFSETQ. This CDR3 is 15 amino acids long. The J segment lost 2 bases and the V segment lost 2 bases, leaving 6 bases of the junction unmatched. The CDR3 nucleotides read TGCGCCAGCAGCTTCATCCGGGACAGACAAGAGACCCAGTACTTC. Amino acid sequence: CASSFIRDRQETQYF.

This clone occurred a few times. This chain's CDR3 is CASGSVAGYTDTQYF. In DNA form, the CDR3 reads TGCGCCAGCGGATCGGTAGCGGGGTACACAGATACGCAGTATTTT. V usage is TRBV10-2 and J usage is TRBJ2-3; 8 nucleotides agree with TRBD2. The junction had 9 bases not matched to a gene; V was cut back by 8 bases and J by 2 bases. The germline V gene encodes CDR1 WSHSY and CDR2 SAAADI. This CDR3 comprises 15 residues.

This chain links TRBV27 with TRBJ2-7; TRBD1 agrees at 7 bases. The ends lost 1 base at V and 1 base at J; junction bases unmatched: 10. The CDR3 extends over 17 amino acids. The germline CDR1 and CDR2 sequences are MNHEY and SMNVEV (reference sequence). CDR3 amino acids: CASSLFQDRHYSYEQYF. The CDR3 nucleotides are TGTGCCAGCAGTTTATTCCAGGACAGGCACTATTCCTACGAGCAGTACTTC.

The rearrangement joins TRBV7-9 to TRBJ2-7; a possible D gene is TRBD1 (6 bases). The V and J ends lost 5 bases and 9 bases respectively, with 26 bases between them. Looked up from germline, CDR1 is SEHNR and CDR2 is FQNEAQ (reference sequence). The CDR3 has 16 amino acids. In DNA, the CDR3 is TGTGCCAGCAGCCCCCCGCCCTGGACAGAAGGCCGGGGGCAGTACTTC. Encoded protein: CASSPPPWTEGRGQYF.

This clone showed up just a few times. The V gene is TRBV30, the J gene TRBJ2-7; D gene uncertain. Germline V gene lookup returns CDR1 GTSNPN and CDR2 SVGIG (reference sequence). The ends were cut back, 2 bases at V and 12 bases at J, with 14 bases in the middle. The CDR3 runs to 11 residues. The CDR3 spells CAWSLQSLLYF. DNA of the CDR3: TGTGCCTGGAGTCTACAGTCCCTTCTGTACTTC.

The chain couples TRBV5-1 to TRBJ1-5; D is unclear. Trimming shortened V by 0 bases and J by 6 bases, and 13 bases separated the two germline ends. This CDR3 is built from 15 residues. Germline V gene sequence: CDR1 SGHRS, CDR2 YFSETQ. CDR3 DNA sequence: TGCGCCAGCAGCTTGGGATCCGGGGAGGGTCAGCCCCAGCATTTT. Translation gives CASSLGSGEGQPQHF.

The V call is TRBV15, the J call TRBJ2-1; a weak D match, TRBD1 (6 bases). The CDR3 is 17 residues long. V was pared by 0 bases and J by 6 bases, with 18 bases between. The germline V gene encodes CDR1 LNHNV and CDR2 YYDKDF (reference sequence). CDR3 protein: CATSRDSGTNIRNEQFF. Here the CDR3 DNA reads TGTGCCACCAGCAGAGATTCCGGGACAAACATACGCAATGAGCAGTTCTTC.

A few counts support this clone. V gene TRBV27 combines with J gene TRBJ2-6; the D is unclear. This CDR3 spans 14 amino acids. CDR1 and CDR2 from the germline V gene are MNHEY and SMNVEV (reference sequence). V was pared by 3 bases and J by 7 bases, with 10 bases between. For the CDR3, the DNA is TGTGCCAGCAGTTTTTCGAGTGGAGCCAACGTCCTGACTTTC. Residues: CASSFSSGANVLTF. The full variable domain, with the rest looked up from reference TRBV27 and TRBJ2-6, is EAQVTQNPRYLITVTGKKLTVTCSQNMNHEYMSWYRQDPGLGLRQIYYSMNVEVTDKGDVPEGYKVSRKEKRNFPLILESPSPNQTSLYFCASSFSSGANVLTFGAGSRLTVL.

The sample holds one count of this clone. The chain carries TRBV5-1 and TRBJ2-5; TRBD1 or TRBD2 may be the D gene (5 bases each). V lost 0 bases and J lost 3, with 9 bases in between. Germline values: CDR1 SGHRS, CDR2 YFSETQ. This CDR3 is 14 amino acids long. CDR3 sequence reads: CASSLDGAEETQYF. CDR3 nucleotide sequence: TGCGCCAGCAGCTTGGACGGGGCGGAAGAGACCCAGTACTTC.